This TCR beta chain derives from a study of CD8+ T cells in alopecia areata. About the study: People stayed on tofacitinib for 6 to 18 months, then stopped the drug for 6 months.

Treatment noted: oral pan-JAK inhibitor, 5-10 mg twice daily. On this clone: Its cognate antigen is unknown.

General study findings and limits: Scalp clonality decreased significantly with tofacitinib, and so did expanded CD8+ clones among the top 100.

RNA extraction and reverse transcription yielded cDNA as sequencing template. The repertoire was sequenced with immunoSEQ multiplex PCR; TCRdb's copy has only in-frame clones and lacks some. The data show some 180,000 clones, with 53% seen just once and approximately 10% held by the top ten. Per germline, CDR1 GTSNPN and CDR2 SVGIG (reference sequence). The CDR3 consists of 15 residues. J was trimmed by 5 bases and V by 3 bases; bases with no gene match: 12. This sequence joins TRBV30 and TRBJ2-7, with 8 bases identical to TRBD1. This TCR derives from a human donor with alopecia areata. Sequencing was performed on CD8+ T cells sorted from blood, taken at week 24, from a patient treated with tofacitinib. CDR3 in amino acids: CAWRETGQEGDEQYF. The CDR3, as DNA: TGTGCCTGGAGGGAAACGGGACAGGAAGGGGACGAGCAGTACTTC.